The next 8 T cell receptor beta chains were all read from a single sample in a study of CXCR3-negative and CXCR3-positive naive CD8 T cells. Preparation of TRB cDNA libraries relied on 5' RACE carrying UMI labels. TCRdb re-called the 5' RACE reads and catalogs CDR3 proteins one per entry, DNA excluded. The listing contains around 26,000 distinct CDR3 sequences. Sequencing was done on a sample of naive CXCR3- CD8+ T cells from blood. Subset defined: CD45RO-CCR7+CD27+CD95- naive CD8+ T cells lacking CXCR3 (TNR3-). Source of these receptors: a human donor in good health. Some clones in this sample may be carry-over from other donors' samples.

The chain recombines TRBV5-6 with TRBJ2-7; TCRdb picks TRBD1, but there is no DNA to check that call. The CDR3 is 14 residues long. Per the germline V gene, CDR1 is SGHDT and CDR2 is YYEEEE. CDR3 region: CASSFGQSFYEQYF.

V is TRBV6-2 or TRBV6-3 and J is TRBJ2-1; checking the TCRdb D call of TRBD2 is not possible without DNA. The CDR3 extends over 14 amino acids. The germline V gene has CDR1 MNHEY and CDR2 SVGEGT. CDR3 in amino acids: CASSSSGVYNEQFF.

V usage is TRBV29-1 and J usage is TRBJ2-2; absent DNA, TCRdb's TRBD1 call cannot be checked. The CDR3 spans 14 residues. Germline assignment: CDR1 SQVTM and CDR2 ANQGSEA. The CDR3: CSVEDARGTGELFF.

This clonotype is deemed medium-sized by its frequency. The chain is built from TRBV7-2 and TRBJ2-5; TCRdb reports TRBD2, a call that lacks DNA to check it against. The CDR3 consists of 17 residues. Looked up from germline, CDR1 is SGHTA and CDR2 is FQGNSA. Here the CDR3 reads CASSPSKAGGLQETQYF.

This chain connects TRBV20-1 to TRBJ1-2. Germline V CDR1 and CDR2: DFQATT, SNEGSKA (reference sequence). CDR3 length: 14 amino acids. CDR3 residues: CSARDAAANYGYTF.

V gene TRBV7-8 combines with J gene TRBJ2-7; TCRdb proposes TRBD1, but this gene call is untestable without DNA. Germline V CDR1 and CDR2: SGHVS, FQNEAQ. The CDR3 runs to 14 residues. The CDR3 region is CASSLGGTSYEQYF.

The chain carries TRBV6-5 and TRBJ2-2; TCRdb names TRBD2, which stays unverified in the absence of DNA. The germline V gene has CDR1 MNHEY and CDR2 SVGAGI. The CDR3 runs 16 residues. CDR3 sequence: CASSPIAGQNTGELFF.

This chain links TRBV20-1 with TRBJ2-5; TCRdb's assignment of TRBD1 cannot be checked, as there is no DNA. Germline lookup yields CDR1 DFQATT and CDR2 SNEGSKA (reference sequence). CDR3 size: 12 residues. The CDR3: CSAQRGPETQYF.